The 21 T cell receptor beta chains reported below all come from one sample, sequenced in a study of tumor-infiltrating lymphocytes in primary liver carcinoma. Unsorted whole blood served as the source of blood RNA, and germline DNA was extracted as well. The investigators made TCR beta cDNA from around 530 ng total RNA, using a constant-region primer. Libraries for TCR beta were built through three nested multiplex PCR rounds, which together made up a slightly modified ARM-PCR procedure. The two initial PCR rounds, about 9 cycles each, used TRBV1-TRBV30 forward and C-beta reverse primers. TCRdb reanalysed the multiplex PCR reads using MiXCR and keeps one entry per CDR3 protein. The data contain 300,000 to 400,000 distinct CDR3 sequences, 65% of them seen just once; the ten biggest clones take up roughly 8.9%. The sample comprised peripheral blood. These receptors all come from a man aged 40-49 years with primary liver carcinoma and hepatitis B virus infection.

The count of this clonotype is one. The V and J genes are TRBV11-2 and TRBJ2-7; D unresolved. This CDR3 region has 15 residues. From germline, CDR1 is SGHAT and CDR2 FQNNGV. Trimming pared 3 bases from V and 9 bases from J, leaving 21 bases between. CDR3 amino acids: CASSLGTRPTEGQYF. The CDR3 DNA is TGTGCCAGCAGCTTGGGAACAAGGCCCACGGAAGGGCAGTACTTC.

The V and J genes are TRBV21-1 and TRBJ1-5; TRBD1 was called by the table and not checked on the DNA. TRBV21-1 is recorded as a pseudogene. This CDR3 is 13 amino acids long. CDR3 protein: CASGGSGDQPQHF. CDR3 DNA sequence: TGTGCCAGTGGGGGTTCAGGCGATCAGCCCCAGCATTTT.

A remark on this clonotype: A clone one base away is much larger, so this may be a read error. The V and J genes are TRBV4-1 and TRBJ2-3; TRBD2 matches 10 bases. The length of the CDR3 is 17 residues. Germline-derived CDR1 and CDR2 are MGHRA and YSYEKL. Trimming cost V 0 bases and J 4 bases; bases outside gene matches: 7. This chain's CDR3 is CASSQDPSGSCADTQYF. The CDR3 region has the DNA TGCGCCAGCAGCCAAGACCCTAGCGGGAGTTGTGCAGATACGCAGTATTTT.

About this clonotype: A much larger clone lies a single base off, so this may be a read error. V and J are TRBV6-5 and TRBJ2-4; D gene ambiguous. V was trimmed by 5 bases and J by 2 bases, leaving 13 bases between them. This CDR3 is 15 amino acids long. The V gene's germline CDR1 is MNHEY and CDR2 SVGAGI. The chain's CDR3 is CASSPQAPSKNIQYF. The DNA of the CDR3 is TGTGCCAGCAGTCCCCAGGCTCCATCCAAAAACATTCAGTACTTC.

Worth noting for this clonotype: The junction and the germline gene differ at one end; a read error may be behind it. The rearrangement joins TRBV10-3 to TRBJ2-1; 14 nucleotides line up with TRBD2. CDR3 length: 18 amino acids. Germline CDR1 is ENHRY and CDR2 is SYGVKD. The CDR3 is CAISEGGTSGRLRNEQIF. CDR3 in DNA: TGTGCCATCAGTGAGGGAGGGACTAGCGGGAGATTGAGGAATGAGCAGATCTTC.

About this clonotype: The junction departs from germline at one end; a sequencing error may be responsible. The J gene is TRBJ1-5, the V gene TRBV30, with 8 nucleotides matching TRBD1. The CDR3 has 15 amino acids. Germline values: CDR1 GTSNPN, CDR2 SVGIG (reference sequence). CDR3 DNA sequence: TGTGCCCGGAGTGCTGAGGGGACAGGTAATCAGCCCCAGCATTTT. Encoded protein: CARSAEGTGNQPQHF.

Comment on this clonotype: The CDR3 end shows no conserved phenylalanine or tryptophan, and so a read error is likely. The chain carries TRBV6-5 and TRBJ2-5, with TRBD2 identical over 7 bases. CDR3 length: 19 residues. Germline-derived CDR1 and CDR2 are MNHEY and SVGAGI. The CDR3 sequence is CASSYSNLSGLVVQETQYL. Here the CDR3 DNA reads TGTGCCAGCAGTTACTCCAATTTATCTGGACTAGTAGTACAAGAGACACAGTACCTC.

With respect to this clonotype: A much larger clone lies a single base off, so this may be a read error. CDR3 DNA: TGTGCCATCAGTGAAGGGACTTGCGGGACCTACGAGCAGTACTTC. Its translation is CAISEGTCGTYEQYF. The chain couples TRBV10-3 to TRBJ2-7, with D possibly being TRBD2 (6 bases). Per the germline V gene, CDR1 is ENHRY and CDR2 is SYGVKD. Between the trimmed V and J ends, which lost 3 bases and 2 bases, there was a span of 14 bases. The CDR3 consists of 15 residues.

A note on this clonotype: Compared with germline, one end of the junction differs, possibly owing to a read error. The chain combines TRBV12-3 or TRBV12-4 with TRBJ2-2, with 11 bases aligning to TRBD2. This CDR3 comprises 15 residues. The CDR3 DNA reads as TGTACCAGCACCCTGACTAGCGGGAACACCGGGGGGCTGTTTTTT. This encodes CTSTLTSGNTGGLFF.

This clonotype appeared many times. This rearrangement joins TRBV5-6 to TRBJ2-5, with D hard to call. This CDR3 region has 14 residues. Trimming pared 3 bases from V and 4 bases from J, leaving 13 bases between. Germline V gene sequence: CDR1 SGHDT, CDR2 YYEEEE. The CDR3 DNA is TGTGCCAGCAGCTGGCCCTTTAAGGGAGAGACCCAGTACTTC. Its translation: CASSWPFKGETQYF.

With respect to this clonotype: The junction does not match germline at one end; this may be a read error. The CDR3 is CASSQVATTGAVF. CDR3 nucleotide sequence: TGCGCCAGCAGCCAAGTCGCCACCACCGGAGCTGTTTTT. The J gene is TRBJ2-2, the V gene TRBV4-1; no clear D. Germline CDR1 MGHRA, CDR2 YSYEKL. The length of the CDR3 is 13 residues.

The J gene is TRBJ2-1, the V gene TRBV5-1, with 13 bases lining up with TRBD2. The ends lost 4 bases at V and 9 bases at J; junction bases unmatched: 19. The germline V gene encodes CDR1 SGHRS and CDR2 YFSETQ. This CDR3 spans 19 amino acids. For the CDR3, the DNA is TGCGCCAGCAGCATCCCCCGTACTAGCGGGAGGGGGATGGGGGGTGAGCAGTTCTTC. Its translation is CASSIPRTSGRGMGGEQFF.

The chain carries TRBV10-3 and TRBJ2-7; D is possibly TRBD2 (7 bases). Germline V gives CDR1 ENHRY, CDR2 SYGVKD. The CDR3 has 14 amino acids. The ends were cut back, 11 bases at V and 2 bases at J, with 19 bases in the middle. The CDR3 region has the DNA TGTGCCGCCGCGGGGGTCAGGGGAACCTACGAGCAGTACTTC. Translating gives CAAAGVRGTYEQYF.

Concerning this clonotype itself: Being one base from a much bigger clone, this may be a read error. This sequence joins TRBV10-3 and TRBJ1-4, with D tentatively TRBD1 (5 bases). The germline gives CDR1 ENHRY, CDR2 SYGVKD. V lost 11 bases and J 2 bases, leaving 12 bases between the germline ends. The CDR3 covers 13 residues. CDR3: CAAHRSTNEKLFF. The CDR3 DNA follows: TGTGCCGCTCACAGGTCGACTAATGAAAAACTGTTTTTT.

This clonotype has only a few counts. The chain uses TRBV4-2 and TRBJ1-2; D remains ambiguous. V lost 1 base, J lost 8 bases, and 20 bases lay in between. Germline V gene lookup returns CDR1 LGHNA and CDR2 YNFKEQ. The CDR3 is 16 amino acids. CDR3 amino acids: CASSQGRSEDQRGYTF. The CDR3 nucleotides read TGTGCCAGCAGCCAAGGGCGGTCTGAGGACCAACGGGGCTACACCTTC.

This chain connects TRBV5-1 to TRBJ1-2; TRBD1 is a possible D gene (5 bases). Trimming left V 4 bases short and J 7 bases short, with 14 bases between. This CDR3 is built from 13 residues. The germline V gene encodes CDR1 SGHRS and CDR2 YFSETQ. CDR3 region: CASSQWGSGGYTF. Written as DNA, the CDR3 is TGCGCCAGCAGCCAGTGGGGGTCCGGTGGCTACACCTTC. Together with reference TRBV5-1 and TRBJ1-2, the CDR3 gives the full variable domain: KAGVTQTPRYLIKTRGQQVTLSCSPISGHRSVSWYQQTPGQGLQFLFEYFSETQRNKGNFPGRFSGRQFSNSRSEMNVSTLELGDSALYLCASSQWGSGGYTFGSGTRLTVV.

As regards this clonotype: The junction differs from germline at one of its ends, possibly a read error. This chain links TRBV6-2 or TRBV6-3 with TRBJ2-2; a possible D gene is TRBD1 (6 bases). Germline V CDR1 and CDR2: MNHEY, SVGEGT. The CDR3 covers 17 residues. Written as DNA, the CDR3 is TGTGTCAGCAGTTCGGACAGCTCGGCTGCGAACACCGGGGAGCTGTTTTTT. Translation: CVSSSDSSAANTGELFF.

The chain uses TRBV5-1 and TRBJ2-7, with TRBD2 matching 7 bases. J lost 6 bases, V lost 0 bases, and 9 bases had no gene match. Germline values: CDR1 SGHRS, CDR2 YFSETQ. The CDR3 contains 15 residues. The chain's CDR3 is CASSLELGGSGEQYF. Written as DNA, the CDR3 is TGCGCCAGCAGCTTGGAGCTCGGCGGGAGCGGCGAGCAGTACTTC. Full variable domain (missing parts from reference TRBV5-1 and TRBJ2-7): KAGVTQTPRYLIKTRGQQVTLSCSPISGHRSVSWYQQTPGQGLQFLFEYFSETQRNKGNFPGRFSGRQFSNSRSEMNVSTLELGDSALYLCASSLELGGSGEQYFGPGTRLTVT.

In the case of this clonotype: An end of the junction differs from the germline gene, which may be a read error. V and J are TRBV11-3 and TRBJ2-1; the D gene is possibly TRBD1 (6 bases). Germline V lookup: CDR1 SGHNT, CDR2 YENEEA. CDR3 length: 13 amino acids. CDR3 nucleotide sequence: TGTGCCAGCAGCGGGACAACCAACAATGGGCAGTTCTTC. Its translation: CASSGTTNNGQFF.

This clonotype was seen at least ten times. The V and J genes are TRBV6-5 and TRBJ2-7; 8 nucleotides agree with TRBD1. The ends lost 10 bases at V and 1 base at J; junction bases unmatched: 12. This CDR3 has 15 amino acids. CDR1 is MNHEY and CDR2 is SVGAGI in the germline V gene. The CDR3 DNA reads as TGTGCCACCGAGTATGGACAGGGAGGTTCCTACGAGCAGTACTTC. Translated, it gives CATEYGQGGSYEQYF.

This clonotype was found a few times. The V and J genes are TRBV5-6 and TRBJ2-3; TRBD1 is a possible D gene (5 bases). Trimming shortened V by 0 bases and J by 4 bases, and 18 bases separated the two germline ends. This CDR3 region has 17 residues. Germline V lookup: CDR1 SGHDT, CDR2 YYEEEE. In DNA, the CDR3 is TGTGCCAGCAGCTTGGTGGTGGGGCAGGGCGGACCAGATACGCAGTATTTT. Its translation: CASSLVVGQGGPDTQYF.